Listed below are T cell receptor beta chains from one sample, sequenced in a study of monozygotic twins with inflammatory bowel disease. TCRdb reanalyzed the 5' RACE reads, giving one entry per CDR3 protein sequence and no DNA. This sample's clone table lists 200,000 to 250,000 distinct CDR3 sequences. Input material: blood. These receptor sequences come from a human donor with ulcerative colitis or Crohn's disease, or a healthy co-twin of an affected twin (not recorded which). The CDR3 runs from the conserved cysteine through the conserved F or W.

j_call v_call cdr3_aa
TRBJ1-1 TRBV5-1 CASSLGGASNTEAFF
TRBJ2-3 TRBV5-5 CASSIGTSGGFTDTQYF
TRBJ1-5 TRBV27 CASSLLKPQHF
TRBJ2-7 TRBV4-1 CASSQAGEQYF
TRBJ2-3 TRBV7-8 CASSWMGATDTQYF
TRBJ1-1 TRBV9 CASSGTASNTEAFF
TRBJ2-7 TRBV12-3/TRBV12-4 CASSLGLVQYF
TRBJ2-2 TRBV3-1 CASSQGAQGSGELFF
TRBJ2-3 TRBV7-6 CASSLTPGGTDTQYF
TRBJ2-1 TRBV5-1 CASRGAGSTYNEQFF
TRBJ1-2 TRBV6-5 CASSYSSLRDNYGYTF
TRBJ2-2 TRBV7-9 CASSSQGSSGELFF
TRBJ1-1 TRBV6-5 CASRFSGGNTEAFF
TRBJ2-7 TRBV5-1 CASSLSRGGSSYEQYF
TRBJ1-5 TRBV7-2 CASSLFHGGNQPQHF
TRBJ1-1 TRBV19 CASSIGGTGSTEAFF
TRBJ1-2 TRBV7-9 CASSYSGLYGYTF
TRBJ2-1 TRBV7-9 CASSHVGTSHNEQFF
TRBJ1-2 TRBV20-1 CSATQDRTNYGYTF
TRBJ2-3 TRBV5-1 CATREPTTGGTQYF
TRBJ2-2 TRBV11-2 CASSFLPSGGPNTGELFF
TRBJ2-7 TRBV5-1 CASSLPGLTYEQYF
TRBJ2-3 TRBV3-1 CASSQEFPDTQYF
TRBJ1-4 TRBV5-1 CASSPGHREKLFF
TRBJ2-7 TRBV20-1 CSAREGAGDFYEQYF
TRBJ2-7 TRBV7-9 CASSSAGLPTEQYF
TRBJ2-3 TRBV5-4 CASSVDLLRTDTQYF
TRBJ2-7 TRBV6-6 CASSTHYEQYF
TRBJ2-7 TRBV19 CASSIMGQGGNEQYF
TRBJ1-2 TRBV7-9 CASSSGPEGTYGYTF
TRBJ2-5 TRBV15 CATSKSMGGGETQYF
TRBJ2-7 TRBV20-1 CSAPPPLAGGLEQYF
TRBJ2-1 TRBV19 CASSLGGALGYNEQFF
TRBJ2-7 TRBV12-3/TRBV12-4 CASSNQGQGVEQYF
TRBJ1-1 TRBV7-2 CASSLVPGGRGNTEAFF
TRBJ1-1 TRBV19 CASSLGGQKNTEAFF
TRBJ2-7 TRBV5-6 CASSLVRGHDEQYF
TRBJ1-1 TRBV19 CASSNVVTGTEAFF
TRBJ2-1 TRBV11-2 CASSRGQGAYNEQFF